The present entry profiles one T cell receptor beta chain with its context. This clone occurred a few times. Its binding antigen is unknown. Base qualities are not at hand, and no much larger clone is one base apart. All of the isolated RNA was reverse transcribed with the High Capacity cDNA Reverse Transcription Kit, so expressed TCRB transcripts were sequenced. Deep immunoSEQ sequencing was performed on naive, central memory and regulatory T cell samples, with an average of roughly 3.5 million total reads per sample. Sorted cells were lysed in RLT buffer and RNA was extracted with DNase-treated RNeasy Micro or Mini kits, depending on cell number. To prevent cross-contamination, each cell subset was processed individually, whereas patient and healthy donor samples were processed jointly. The immunoSEQ multiplex PCR was used to amplify TCRB sequences from cDNA, generating 87-bp fragments that spanned the CDR3 region. Sequencing of the amplicons was done on the Illumina HiSeq platform. The authors' pipeline ran thus. Synthetic template baselines were used to correct PCR bias computationally, reads within Hamming distance 2 were collapsed together, and singletons that could not be merged were discarded. Reads were aligned against IMGT to assign V, D and J genes, CDR3 length and insertions or deletions at six rearrangement sites. Clonotype counts were normalized to sorted cell number within each subset before computing true diversity and Gini coefficients with the tcR R package. The overlap coefficient, calculated on TCRB nucleotide sequences, was used to measure repertoire sharing. Out-of-frame TCRB sequences from naive cells were analyzed to stand in for the pre-selection repertoire. This is the immuneACCESS table as TCRdb keeps it, with only in-frame sequences that have V and J called. A part of the clones is gone; compared with another copy, unresolved V genes explain less than half, and the rest is unexplained. V and J calls and clone size are those listed in that table; D and trimming were worked out from the DNA. The sample table contains about 260,000 clones; only one count was recorded for roughly 20% of them. The ten largest clonotypes hold 0.028% of the sample.

According to the germline V gene, CDR1 reads SNHLY and CDR2 reads FYNNEI. The junction shows trimming of 8 bases on V and 1 base on J, plus 9 bases between the germline ends. Counted from cysteine to phenylalanine, this CDR3 has 13 amino acids. Kept here is only the CDR3 DNA, which spans 39 bases and is read in frame from base 1. This record belongs to a study of beta chain features in type 1 diabetes listed by TCRdb under 2018. Background on the whole study: Mean age, gender distribution, total cell number and subset yield were not different between patients and healthy donors. Across all samples, about 110 million sorted cells were examined, and cell number per subset correlated strongly with RNA yield. In the study, TCRB repertoires of sorted circulating CD4+ T cell subsets from recently diagnosed type 1 diabetes patients were compared with those of matched healthy donors. Naive and central memory subsets were obtained from all 28 donors, but regulatory and stem cell-like memory subsets were isolated from only 8 patients and roughly 8 healthy donors.

Each donor gave one peripheral blood draw, averaging approximately 0.11 L, which was collected into heparinised tubes. A BD FACSAria II and a panel including CD45RO, CCR7, CD25, CD127, CD95 and CD27 were used to sort naive, central memory, regulatory and stem cell-like memory CD4+ T cells. Every sorted population had a purity above 95%. PBMCs were isolated right away by Lymphoprep density gradient centrifugation and were stained directly, without culture. To minimize batch effects, samples were stained and sorted in pairs, one healthy donor with one patient per experiment. On the study overall, not on this receptor specifically: Fewer insertions and more nucleotide deletions at VDJ recombination sites were observed in patients with type 1 diabetes, implying thymic rearrangement abnormalities. Sequencing cDNA rather than genomic DNA could over-represent highly expressing activated cells, although activation and CD3 levels did not differ between groups. Shorter templates might have been favored by PCR, but patient and control samples were amplified and corrected together, so both groups would have been affected equally by any skew. Because the HLA sub-analyses included only small numbers of individuals, any influence of HLA type on TCRB rearrangement was left unresolved. A moderate but significant shortening of TCRB CDR3 length was observed in type 1 diabetes patients in all four CD4+ subsets. The naive, central memory and regulatory TCRB repertoires appeared to resemble one another more closely among patients than among healthy donors.

The receptor chain draws on TRBV2 and TRBJ2-1; the best D guess is TRBD2, with 5 bases matching. The receptor was derived from a woman aged 40 to 50 with type 1 diabetes. The specimen sequenced was naive CD4+ T cells from blood. Taken with the paper, the label for cell subset or site translates to: true naive CD4+ T cells. The CDR3 region reads CASYLASYNEQFF. The DNA sequence is TGTGCCAGCTATCTAGCTTCCTACAATGAGCAGTTCTTC.